Presented here are 26 T cell receptor beta chains from one specimen sequenced in a study of identical twins. TCRdb processed the 5' RACE reads anew with MiXCR; each CDR3 protein has one entry. The data show about 810,000 distinct CDR3 sequences, 9% to 15% seen once. The same sample was also studied in work on yellow fever vaccine responses in identical twins.

Sequenced material: PBMCs. All receptors come from a woman younger than 30 in good health.

This clonotype turned up a few times. The V call is TRBV3-1, the J call TRBJ2-5; D gene unclear. The V and J ends lost 0 bases and 2 bases respectively, with 13 bases between them. This CDR3 has 16 amino acids. From germline, CDR1 is LGHDT and CDR2 YNNKEL (reference sequence). The CDR3 DNA is TGTGCCAGCAGCCAAGATCGGTCGGCACCGCAAGAGACCCAGTACTTC. Translated: CASSQDRSAPQETQYF.

This clonotype was counted a few times. The rearrangement joins TRBV6-1 to TRBJ1-4, with D possibly matching TRBD1 (5 bases). CDR3 length: 14 amino acids. V lost 6 bases, J lost 7 bases, and 15 bases lay in between. CDR1 MNHNS and CDR2 SASEGT come from the germline V gene. CDR3 DNA: TGTGCCAGCAGCCCCCCCGGGGGGGTTGAAAAACTGTTTTTT. Protein: CASSPPGGVEKLFF.

This chain joins TRBV5-1 and TRBJ2-1; 8 bases are a match to TRBD2. V was clipped by 4 bases and J by 4 bases; unmatched bases: 7. The germline V gene encodes CDR1 SGHRS and CDR2 YFSETQ. The CDR3 has 15 residues. CDR3 bases: TGCGCCAGCAGCATAAGCGGGGGAGAGTACAATGAGCAGTTCTTC. Amino acid sequence: CASSISGGEYNEQFF.

This clonotype was picked up a small number of times. The chain joins TRBV15 to TRBJ2-7; 8 bases line up with TRBD2. Germline assignment: CDR1 LNHNV and CDR2 YYDKDF (reference sequence). The V gene end was trimmed by 0 bases and the J gene end by 7 bases; junction bases not matched to a gene: 8. The CDR3 contains 15 residues. This CDR3 reads CATSRDRAGVIEQYF. The CDR3, as DNA: TGTGCCACCAGCAGAGATCGAGCGGGAGTTATTGAGCAGTACTTC.

This clonotype was detected a few times. CDR3: CATSDPGLASGRSREQFF. The CDR3 bases are TGTGCCACCAGTGATCCGGGACTAGCTAGCGGGAGATCGCGCGAGCAGTTCTTC. The chain combines TRBV24-1 with TRBJ2-1; TRBD2 matches at 10 bases. Germline V CDR1 and CDR2: KGHDR, SFDVKD. The CDR3 sequence is 18 residues long. The junction had 17 bases not matched to a gene; V was cut back by 3 bases and J by 10 bases.

This clonotype was counted only a few times. The chain carries TRBV11-2 and TRBJ2-1, with D perhaps being TRBD1 or TRBD2 (6 bases each). Germline V CDR1 and CDR2: SGHAT, FQNNGV. Trimming cost V 3 bases and J 9 bases, with 15 bases left between them. The CDR3 covers 14 residues. CDR3 loop: CASSLGEGGGEQFF. CDR3 DNA sequence: TGTGCCAGCAGCTTGGGCGAGGGGGGTGGTGAGCAGTTCTTC.

The chain recombines TRBV2 with TRBJ2-1; D not resolved. The CDR3 loop spans 14 amino acids. CDR1 is SNHLY, CDR2 FYNNEI, per germline. V lost 8 bases to trimming and J lost 0 bases, with 11 bases between them. CDR3 coding DNA: TGTGCCAGCGGTCTAGGGCACTCCTACAATGAGCAGTTCTTC. Translating gives CASGLGHSYNEQFF. Drawing the rest from reference TRBV2 and TRBJ2-1, the complete variable domain is EPEVTQTPSHQVTQMGQEVILRCVPISNHLYFYWYRQILGQKVEFLVSFYNNEISEKSEIFDDQFSVERPDGSNFTLKIRSTKLEDSAMYFCASGLGHSYNEQFFGPGTRLTVL.

The J gene is TRBJ1-1, the V gene TRBV20-1; D might be TRBD1 (5 bases). The germline V and J ends were trimmed by 0 bases and 1 base, with 12 bases remaining between them. This CDR3 region has 15 residues. CDR1 and CDR2 from the germline V gene are DFQATT and SNEGSKA (reference sequence). Written as DNA, the CDR3 is TGCAGTGCTAGAGAGCCGGGACGGAAGAACACTGAAGCTTTCTTT. Encoded protein: CSAREPGRKNTEAFF.

There are a few counts of this clonotype. V and J are TRBV29-1 and TRBJ1-5; no reliable D call. There are 12 residues in the CDR3. Looked up from germline, CDR1 is SQVTM and CDR2 is ANQGSEA. V was cut by 3 bases and J by 7 bases, with 10 bases left in between. In DNA, the CDR3 is TGCAGCGTTGAGGTCGCCGGACAGCCCCAGCATTTT. Protein: CSVEVAGQPQHF. The whole variable domain, remainder taken from reference TRBV29-1 and TRBJ1-5, is SAVISQKPSRDICQRGTSLTIQCQVDSQVTMMFWYRQQPGQSLTLIATANQGSEATYESGFVIDKFPISRPNLTFSTLTVSNMSPEDSSIYLCSVEVAGQPQHFGDGTRLSIL.

This sequence joins TRBV19 and TRBJ2-2; 7 bases agree with TRBD2. CDR1 LNHDA and CDR2 SQIVND come from the germline V gene (reference sequence). The CDR3 consists of 15 residues. V shed 2 bases, J shed 5 bases, and the junction held 5 bases outside the gene matches. CDR3 nucleotide sequence: TGTGCCAGTAGTATATTGGGACTACCGACCGGGGAGCTGTTTTTT. It specifies CASSILGLPTGELFF.

This clonotype was counted only a few times. The gene calls are TRBV6-5 and TRBJ1-1; D gene unclear. CDR3 length: 14 residues. Germline V lookup: CDR1 MNHEY, CDR2 SVGAGI. Trimming removed 2 bases from V and 2 bases from J, with 9 bases in between. CDR3 in DNA: TGTGCCAGCAGTTACGGTCACTTTAACACTGAAGCTTTCTTT. Its translation is CASSYGHFNTEAFF.

Concerning this clonotype itself: The germline gene is not matched at one end of the junction; a read error may be the cause. The chain carries TRBV24-1 and TRBJ2-1; D remains unclear. CDR3 length: 15 residues. From germline, CDR1 is KGHDR and CDR2 SFDVKD. The CDR3 loop is CATSDRAAFHNERFF. CDR3 DNA sequence: TGTGCCACCAGTGATCGGGCGGCCTTCCACAATGAGCGGTTCTTC.

This clonotype has a handful of counts. The CDR3 loop is CSVEESYTDTQYF. As DNA, the CDR3 is TGCAGCGTTGAAGAATCCTACACAGATACGCAGTATTTT. This rearrangement joins TRBV29-1 to TRBJ2-3; D remains ambiguous. The length of the CDR3 is 13 residues. Germline CDR1 and CDR2: SQVTM and ANQGSEA. V was cut by 0 bases and J by 2 bases, with 6 bases left in between.

The CDR3 loop reads CAISASTGTGKNIQYF. The CDR3 nucleotides read TGTGCCATCAGTGCTTCTACCGGGACAGGGAAAAACATTCAGTACTTC. The chain combines TRBV10-3 with TRBJ2-4, with 9 positions matching TRBD1. The CDR3 runs to 16 residues. Germline trimming cut 4 bases from V and 4 bases from J; bases unmatched to any gene: 8. The V gene's germline CDR1 is ENHRY and CDR2 SYGVKD.

The chain joins TRBV20-1 to TRBJ2-5, with D perhaps given as TRBD1 or TRBD2 (6 bases each). The V end was cut by 5 bases, the J end by 5 bases, with 12 bases between. CDR1 is DFQATT and CDR2 is SNEGSKA in the germline V gene (reference sequence). CDR3 length equals 12 residues. CDR3 in DNA: TGCAGTGCTGAGAGGGGGGCGGAGACCCAGTACTTC. It codes for CSAERGAETQYF.

This sequence joins TRBV12-3 or TRBV12-4 and TRBJ1-3, with D perhaps TRBD1 (6 bases). V was clipped by 6 bases and J by 2 bases, with 14 bases between them. CDR3 length equals 15 residues. The CDR3 protein is CASSPMGAPGNTIYF. For the CDR3, the DNA is TGTGCCAGCAGCCCTATGGGGGCACCTGGAAACACCATATATTTT.

This clonotype was recorded at least ten times. The V and J genes are TRBV15 and TRBJ2-6, with a possible D match to TRBD1 (5 bases). The CDR3 loop spans 13 amino acids. Germline values: CDR1 LNHNV, CDR2 YYDKDF (reference sequence). The V gene lost 6 bases and the J gene lost 4 bases, with 7 bases spanning the gap. CDR3 nucleotides: TGTGCCACCAGTAGGGGAGGGGCCAACGTCCTGACTTTC. This gives the protein CATSRGGANVLTF.

The CDR3 region is CASSEDGANVLTF. For the CDR3, the DNA is TGTGCCAGCAGCGAAGATGGGGCCAACGTCCTGACTTTC. This chain uses TRBV7-9 with TRBJ2-6; no clear D. Germline CDR1 is SEHNR and CDR2 is FQNEAQ (reference sequence). The CDR3 has 13 residues. Trimming pared 5 bases from V and 3 bases from J, leaving 5 bases between.

This sequence joins TRBV7-9 and TRBJ2-3; D gene uncertain. V lost 5 bases, J lost 1 base, and 16 bases lay in between. The CDR3 extends over 16 amino acids. Germline V gene sequence: CDR1 SEHNR, CDR2 FQNEAQ (reference sequence). The CDR3 spells CASSADRHKGTDTQYF. The CDR3 bases are TGTGCCAGCAGCGCGGACCGCCATAAGGGCACAGATACGCAGTATTTT. The full variable domain, completed using reference TRBV7-9 and TRBJ2-3, is DTGVSQNPRHKITKRGQNVTFRCDPISEHNRLYWYRQTLGQGPEFLTYFQNEAQLEKSRLLSDRFSAERPKGSFSTLEIQRTEQGDSAMYLCASSADRHKGTDTQYFGPGTRLTVL.

V gene TRBV20-1 combines with J gene TRBJ2-1; 7 bases align to TRBD2. The length of the CDR3 is 15 residues. J gave up 2 bases and V 4 bases, and 8 bases lay outside the gene matches. Per germline, CDR1 DFQATT and CDR2 SNEGSKA (reference sequence). The CDR3 reads CSATLYGGAYNEQFF. The CDR3 region has the DNA TGCAGTGCTACCCTATATGGGGGGGCCTACAATGAGCAGTTCTTC.

The chain couples TRBV4-2 to TRBJ2-7; either TRBD1 or TRBD2 may fit D (5 bases each). V was shortened by 1 base and J by 3 bases, with 13 bases between the two germline ends. Germline V gene sequence: CDR1 LGHNA, CDR2 YNFKEQ. The CDR3 runs to 15 residues. The CDR3 DNA follows: TGTGCCAGCAGCCAAGTTGGGACCTCGATCTACGAGCAGTACTTC. It translates to CASSQVGTSIYEQYF.

CDR3 DNA: TGCAGTGCTAGTGTGCCTAGCGGGAGCTTTCGGGGGTCCTACAATGAGCAGTTCTTC. It yields the protein CSASVPSGSFRGSYNEQFF. This chain connects TRBV20-1 to TRBJ2-1; TRBD2 matches 10 bases. Unmatched junction bases numbered 15, after V lost 3 bases and J lost 1 base. The CDR3 is 19 amino acids. Germline CDR1 DFQATT, CDR2 SNEGSKA (reference sequence).

J is TRBJ2-7 and V is TRBV10-2; no firm D call. Trimming cost V 0 bases and J 0 bases, with 9 bases left between them. Germline CDR1 and CDR2: WSHSY and SAAADI. The CDR3 runs 15 residues. CDR3 loop: CASSESRADSYEQYV. The CDR3 coding sequence is TGCGCCAGCAGTGAGTCGAGAGCAGACTCCTACGAGCAGTACGTC.

This clonotype was counted ten times or more. J is TRBJ2-5 and V is TRBV28; possibly TRBD2 for D (5 bases). Trimming pared 2 bases from V and 4 bases from J, leaving 11 bases between. Germline V gene data show CDR1 as MDHEN and CDR2 as SYDVKM. The CDR3 extends over 14 amino acids. The CDR3 reads CASSLGGLGETQYF. CDR3 sequence (DNA): TGTGCCAGCAGTTTAGGAGGTTTGGGAGAGACCCAGTACTTC.

This clonotype was observed at least ten times. The chain links TRBV6-2 or TRBV6-3 to TRBJ2-7; TRBD2 aligns across 9 bases. CDR3 length equals 13 residues. The V gene's germline CDR1 is MNHEY and CDR2 SVGEGT. The ends lost 6 bases at V and 3 bases at J; junction bases unmatched: 3. CDR3 region: CASRAGGGYEQYF. The CDR3 DNA reads TGTGCCAGCAGGGCGGGAGGGGGCTACGAGCAGTACTTC.

This clonotype was seen many times. This chain uses TRBV12-3 or TRBV12-4 with TRBJ2-2; D uncertain. V was shortened by 5 bases and J by 4 bases, with 11 bases between the two germline ends. The CDR3 sequence is 14 residues long. CDR3 loop: CASSTKRFTGELFF. The CDR3, as DNA: TGTGCCAGCAGTACCAAACGGTTCACCGGGGAGCTGTTTTTT.